The rows below give T cell receptor beta chains drawn from one sample of a study of T cell changes during pregnancy in multiple sclerosis. TCRdb's table, derived via immunoSEQ multiplex PCR, lists solely in-frame clones and lacks some. The sample yields 35,000 to 45,000 clones, about 92% seen once. The material sequenced was peripheral blood. The receptors were gathered from a female donor with multiple sclerosis, enrolled in a pregnancy study. The CDR3 runs from the conserved cysteine through the conserved F or W. The D gene is left open where the match is weak. Only part of the rows carry a size: once, few, many, or a class if the clone is expanded.

.	.	TRBV7-3	TRBJ2-1	CASSTDGTPYNEQFF	TGTGCCAGCAGCACCGACGGGACACCCTACAATGAGCAGTTCTTC
.	.	TRBV5-4	TRBJ2-1	CASSLVGSRDEQFF	TGTGCCAGCAGCTTGGTGGGTTCGCGCGATGAGCAGTTCTTC
.	.	TRBV7-2	TRBJ1-2	CASSLGSKSVGGYTF	TGTGCCAGCAGCTTAGGGTCGAAATCTGTCGGGGGCTACACCTTC
once	TRBD2	TRBV5-4	TRBJ2-1	CASSLGLAGSYNEQFF	TGTGCCAGCAGCTTGGGACTAGCGGGATCCTACAATGAGCAGTTCTTC
.	.	TRBV2	TRBJ2-5	CASSEQGWQETQYF	TGTGCCAGCAGTGAACAGGGATGGCAAGAGACCCAGTACTTC
.	.	TRBV4-1	TRBJ1-4	CASSQDRGAGGEKLFF	TGCGCCAGCAGCCAAGATCGAGGGGCGGGTGGTGAAAAACTGTTTTTT
once	.	TRBV5-4	TRBJ2-3	CASSLALEPSTDTQYF	TGTGCCAGCAGCTTGGCCTTGGAGCCCAGCACAGATACGCAGTATTTT
.	.	TRBV6-6	TRBJ2-7	CASSSRSRVGYEQYF	TGTGCCAGCAGTTCTAGGTCCAGGGTGGGGTACGAGCAGTACTTC
.	TRBD2	TRBV6-4	TRBJ2-2	CASATSGSTGELFF	TGTGCCAGTGCGACTAGCGGATCCACCGGGGAGCTGTTTTTT
.	.	TRBV19	TRBJ2-1	CAGGPGLEHEQFF	TGTGCCGGGGGGCCAGGACTGGAGCATGAGCAGTTCTTC
.	.	TRBV27	TRBJ2-7	CASSSGGTYEQYF	TGTGCCAGCAGTTCGGGCGGTACCTACGAGCAGTACTTC
.	TRBD1	TRBV6-1	TRBJ1-4	CASSEEGTGSEKLFF	TGTGCCAGCAGTGAAGAAGGGACAGGGAGTGAAAAACTGTTTTTT
once	.	TRBV12-5	TRBJ1-5	CASGLSGLGNQPQHF	TGTGCTAGTGGTTTAAGTGGGCTTGGCAATCAGCCCCAGCATTTT
.	.	TRBV6-5	TRBJ1-2	CASSRGQSHYGYTF	TGTGCCAGCAGCCGTGGGCAGAGCCACTATGGCTACACCTTC
.	.	TRBV4-1	TRBJ2-2	CASSDSGAGELFF	TGCGCCAGCAGCGACTCCGGGGCCGGGGAGCTGTTTTTT
.	TRBD1	TRBV25-1	TRBJ2-6	CASSESGTGIANVLTF	TGTGCCAGCAGTGAGTCCGGGACAGGGATAGCCAACGTCCTGACTTTC
.	.	TRBV2	TRBJ2-3	CASSEGLSTDTQYF	TGTGCCAGCAGTGAGGGTCTTAGCACAGATACGCAGTATTTT
.	.	TRBV29-1	TRBJ1-2	CSVEGRENYGYTF	TGCAGCGTTGAGGGTAGGGAAAACTATGGCTACACCTTC
.	.	TRBV29-1	TRBJ2-1	CSVGVLLSGEQFF	TGCAGCGTTGGAGTTTTACTATCGGGGGAGCAGTTCTTC
.	TRBD2	TRBV29-1	TRBJ2-3	CSVEGGFGSDTQYF	TGCAGCGTTGAGGGGGGGTTCGGCTCCGATACGCAGTATTTT
.	TRBD1	TRBV9	TRBJ2-7	CASSGKGGSPYEQYF	TGTGCCAGCAGCGGCAAAGGGGGCTCGCCCTACGAGCAGTACTTC
.	TRBD1	TRBV19	TRBJ1-1	CASTWHALETGWDTEAFF	TGTGCCAGTACATGGCATGCCCTAGAGACAGGGTGGGACACTGAAGCTTTCTTT
.	TRBD1	TRBV28	TRBJ1-2	CASYQQGADYGYTF	TGTGCCAGCTATCAACAGGGGGCGGACTATGGCTACACCTTC
.	.	TRBV7-2	TRBJ2-7	CASSPLAASSYEQYF	TGTGCCAGCAGCCCTCTTGCGGCCAGCTCCTACGAGCAGTACTTC
.	TRBD2	TRBV7-2	TRBJ2-5	CASSWGTSSETQYF	TGTGCCAGCAGCTGGGGGACTAGTAGTGAGACCCAGTACTTC
.	TRBD1	TRBV30	TRBJ1-1	CAWSRRRTGGAKGYTEAFF	TGTGCCTGGAGTCGGCGACGGACAGGGGGCGCGAAGGGGTACACTGAAGCTTTCTTT
.	TRBD1	TRBV10-3	TRBJ1-2	CAINNRGEDYGYTF	TGTGCCATCAATAACAGGGGTGAGGACTATGGCTACACCTTC
.	.	TRBV6-6	TRBJ1-1	CASRSQGNTEAFF	TGTGCCAGCAGGAGTCAGGGGAACACTGAAGCTTTCTTT
.	.	TRBV27	TRBJ1-2	CASSPRLTHGYTF	TGTGCCAGCAGTCCCAGACTGACGCATGGCTACACCTTC
.	.	TRBV7-8	TRBJ2-1	CASSLYGRYNEQFF	TGTGCCAGCAGCTTATATGGCAGGTACAATGAGCAGTTCTTC
.	.	TRBV29-1	TRBJ1-2	CSVDSQVYGYTF	TGCAGCGTTGACAGTCAGGTGTATGGCTACACCTTC
.	.	TRBV27	TRBJ1-5	CASTPPSGGWQPQHF	TGTGCCAGCACCCCACCCTCGGGGGGCTGGCAGCCCCAGCATTTT
.	.	TRBV6-5	TRBJ1-5	CASSYSRRDQPQHF	TGTGCCAGCAGTTACTCCAGGCGGGATCAGCCCCAGCATTTT
.	.	TRBV18	TRBJ2-3	CASSPPLQGTDTQYF	TGTGCCAGCTCACCACCGCTCCAGGGCACAGATACGCAGTATTTT
.	TRBD2	TRBV4-1	TRBJ2-7	CASTLRGGGSSYEQYF	TGCGCCAGCACCCTCAGGGGCGGGGGGAGCTCCTACGAGCAGTACTTC
.	.	TRBV7-2	TRBJ2-5	CASSLDREKTQYF	TGTGCCAGCAGCTTAGATCGGGAAAAGACCCAGTACTTC
.	.	TRBV27	TRBJ1-2	CASSFRGGHGYTF	TGTGCCAGCAGTTTCCGGGGGGGCCATGGCTACACCTTC
.	.	TRBV27	TRBJ2-7	CASSFLMEGYEQYF	TGTGCCAGCAGTTTTCTTATGGAAGGTTACGAGCAGTACTTC
once	.	TRBV27	TRBJ1-1	CASKGGMNTEAFF	TGTGCCAGCAAGGGGGGGATGAACACTGAAGCTTTCTTT
once	.	TRBV7-9	TRBJ2-7	CASSFSGSSYEQYF	TGTGCCAGCAGCTTTTCAGGGAGCTCCTACGAGCAGTACTTC
.	TRBD1	TRBV27	TRBJ1-5	CASRTGWDSNQPQHF	TGTGCCAGCCGGACAGGCTGGGATAGCAATCAGCCCCAGCATTTT
.	.	TRBV14	TRBJ2-7	CASSWSERMGAYEQYF	TGTGCCAGCAGCTGGTCGGAGCGGATGGGCGCCTACGAGCAGTACTTC
.	.	TRBV4-2	TRBJ1-1	CASSQGIGNTEAFF	TGTGCCAGCAGCCAAGGGATAGGGAACACTGAAGCTTTCTTT
once	.	TRBV25-1	TRBJ1-1	CASSSGKGNTEAFF	TGTGCCAGCAGTTCAGGGAAAGGGAACACTGAAGCTTTCTTT
.	TRBD2	TRBV6-1	TRBJ2-3	CASSGTSGGGADTQYF	TGTGCCAGCAGTGGTACTAGCGGGGGAGGTGCAGATACGCAGTATTTT
.	TRBD2	TRBV4-3	TRBJ2-1	CASSQLSGKSTNEQFF	TGCGCCAGCAGCCAACTCAGCGGGAAATCGACCAATGAGCAGTTCTTC
.	.	TRBV5-1	TRBJ1-6	CASSQDRSENSPLHF	TGCGCCAGCAGCCAAGACAGAAGTGAAAATTCACCCCTCCACTTT
.	.	TRBV29-1	TRBJ2-1	CSVDPNVASRNEQFF	TGCAGCGTTGACCCCAACGTCGCTTCGCGAAATGAGCAGTTCTTC
.	.	TRBV10-2	TRBJ1-3	CASRDRPSGNTIYF	TGCGCCAGCAGGGACAGACCTTCTGGAAACACCATATATTTT
once	.	TRBV5-4	TRBJ1-2	CASSLYRLAFYGYTF	TGTGCCAGCAGCTTGTATCGCTTGGCTTTCTATGGCTACACCTTC
.	.	TRBV9	TRBJ2-7	CASSPRLRQEQYF	TGTGCCAGCAGCCCAAGACTCCGACAGGAGCAGTACTTC
.	TRBD1	TRBV9	TRBJ1-5	CASSAGQGVSNQPQHF	TGTGCCAGCAGCGCAGGACAGGGGGTTAGCAATCAGCCCCAGCATTTT
.	.	TRBV28	TRBJ2-5	CASSSPTTQYF	TGTGCCAGCAGTTCGCCTACTACCCAGTACTTC
.	TRBD1	TRBV27	TRBJ2-2	CASRAGQGVTGELFF	TGTGCCAGCAGGGCGGGACAGGGGGTCACCGGGGAGCTGTTTTTT
once	TRBD2	TRBV19	TRBJ2-5	CASSIEKGLAGEETQYF	TGTGCCAGTAGTATAGAAAAAGGACTAGCGGGAGAAGAGACCCAGTACTTC